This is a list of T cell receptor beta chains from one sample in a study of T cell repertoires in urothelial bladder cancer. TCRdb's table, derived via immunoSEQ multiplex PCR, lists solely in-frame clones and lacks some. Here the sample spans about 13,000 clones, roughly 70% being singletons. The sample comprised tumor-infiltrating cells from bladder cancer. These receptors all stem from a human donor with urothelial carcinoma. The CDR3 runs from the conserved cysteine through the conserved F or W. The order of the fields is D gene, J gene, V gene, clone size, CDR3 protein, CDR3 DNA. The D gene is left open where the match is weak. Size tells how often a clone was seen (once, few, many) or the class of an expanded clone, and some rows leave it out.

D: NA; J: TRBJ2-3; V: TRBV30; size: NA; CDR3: CAWSVNTDTQYF; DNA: TGTGCCTGGAGTGTAAATACAGATACGCAGTATTTT
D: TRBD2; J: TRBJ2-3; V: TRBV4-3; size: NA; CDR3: CASSQRGGGASDTQYF; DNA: TGCGCCAGCAGCCAACGGGGCGGGGGGGCCTCAGATACGCAGTATTTT
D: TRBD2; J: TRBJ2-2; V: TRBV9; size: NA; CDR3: CASSVEGLQTSSNTGELFF; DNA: TGTGCCAGCAGCGTAGAGGGGCTCCAGACTAGCTCTAACACCGGGGAGCTGTTTTTT
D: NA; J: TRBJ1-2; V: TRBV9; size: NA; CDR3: CASNGREYGYTF; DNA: TGTGCCAGCAACGGCAGGGAGTATGGCTACACCTTC
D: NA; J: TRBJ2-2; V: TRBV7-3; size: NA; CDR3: CASSLTGRLNTGELFF; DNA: TGTGCCAGCAGCTTAACGGGGCGGTTGAACACCGGGGAGCTGTTTTTT
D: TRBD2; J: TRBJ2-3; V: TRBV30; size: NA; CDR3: CAWKASGGALVTDTQYF; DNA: TGTGCCTGGAAGGCCAGCGGGGGGGCTCTGGTAACAGATACGCAGTATTTT
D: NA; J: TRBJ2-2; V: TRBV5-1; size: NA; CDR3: CASSWGTFNTGELFF; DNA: TGCGCCAGCAGCTGGGGGACTTTCAACACCGGGGAGCTGTTTTTT
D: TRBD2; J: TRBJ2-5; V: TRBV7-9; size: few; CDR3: CASSFRSGGETQYF; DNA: TGTGCCAGCAGCTTCCGGAGCGGGGGAGAGACCCAGTACTTC
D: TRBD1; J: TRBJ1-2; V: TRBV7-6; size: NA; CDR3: CASSLGQANYGYTF; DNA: TGTGCCAGCAGCCTCGGACAGGCAAACTATGGCTACACCTTC
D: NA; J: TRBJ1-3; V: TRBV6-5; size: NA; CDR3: CASSYVSSSGNTIYF; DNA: TGTGCCAGCAGTTACGTGTCCTCCTCTGGAAACACCATATATTTT
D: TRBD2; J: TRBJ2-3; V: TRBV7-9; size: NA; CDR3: CASSTAGLAVDTQYF; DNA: TGTGCCAGCAGCACCGCAGGACTAGCGGTGGATACGCAGTATTTT
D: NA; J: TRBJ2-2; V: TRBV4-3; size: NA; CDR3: CASSQVAGGPGTGELFF; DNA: TGCGCCAGCAGCCAAGTGGCAGGGGGGCCGGGGACCGGGGAGCTGTTTTTT
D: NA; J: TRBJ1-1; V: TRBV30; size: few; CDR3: CAWSRGLNTEAFF; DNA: TGTGCCTGGAGTAGGGGTTTAAACACTGAAGCTTTCTTT
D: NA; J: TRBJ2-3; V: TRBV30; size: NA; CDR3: CAWGFTDTQYF; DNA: TGTGCCTGGGGGTTTACAGATACGCAGTATTTT
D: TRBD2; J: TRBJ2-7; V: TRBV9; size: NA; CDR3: CASSPQTGGSYEQYF; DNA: TGTGCCAGCAGCCCCCAGACGGGGGGCTCCTACGAGCAGTACTTC
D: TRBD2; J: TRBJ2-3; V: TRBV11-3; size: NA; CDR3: CASSFGGGTDTQYF; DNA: TGTGCCAGCAGCTTTGGCGGGGGAACAGATACGCAGTATTTT
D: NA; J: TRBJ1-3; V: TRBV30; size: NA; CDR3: CAWSVLGGHSGNTIYF; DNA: TGTGCCTGGAGTGTACTTGGGGGGCACTCTGGAAACACCATATATTTT
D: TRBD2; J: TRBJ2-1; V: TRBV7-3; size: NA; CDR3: CASSFGGNYNEQFF; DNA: TGTGCCAGCAGCTTCGGGGGGAACTACAATGAGCAGTTCTTC
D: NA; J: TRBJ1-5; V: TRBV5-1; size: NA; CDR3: CASSPGNSNQPQHF; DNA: TGCGCCAGCAGCCCGGGGAATAGCAATCAGCCCCAGCATTTT
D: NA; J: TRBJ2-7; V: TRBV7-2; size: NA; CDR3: CASSSGVEQYF; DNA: TGTGCCAGCAGCTCAGGGGTCGAGCAGTACTTC
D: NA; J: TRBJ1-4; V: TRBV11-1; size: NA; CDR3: CASSFGRTDSNEKLFF; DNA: TGTGCCAGCAGCTTCGGCAGGACAGATTCTAATGAAAAACTGTTTTTT
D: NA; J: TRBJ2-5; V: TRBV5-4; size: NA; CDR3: CAGKTSSGEETQYF; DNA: TGTGCCGGAAAGACAAGTTCGGGGGAGGAGACCCAGTACTTC
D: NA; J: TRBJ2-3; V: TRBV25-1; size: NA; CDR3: CASSDPPSTDTQYF; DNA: TGTGCCAGCAGTGACCCGCCTAGCACAGATACGCAGTATTTT
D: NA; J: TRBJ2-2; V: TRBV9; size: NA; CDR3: CASSAPGSGELFF; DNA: TGTGCCAGCAGCGCCCCAGGGTCCGGGGAGCTGTTTTTT
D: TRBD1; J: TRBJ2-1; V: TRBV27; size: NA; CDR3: CASSRDRVNNEQFF; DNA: TGTGCCAGCAGCCGGGACAGGGTAAACAATGAGCAGTTCTTC
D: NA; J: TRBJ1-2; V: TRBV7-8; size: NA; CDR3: CASSQPELGGYTF; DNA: TGTGCCAGCAGCCAACCGGAGCTAGGGGGCTACACCTTC
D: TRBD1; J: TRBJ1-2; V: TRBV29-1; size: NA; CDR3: CSVETGGDYGYTF; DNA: TGCAGCGTGGAGACAGGGGGCGACTATGGCTACACCTTC
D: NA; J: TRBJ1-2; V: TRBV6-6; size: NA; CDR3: CASSSGAYGYTF; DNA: TGTGCCAGCAGTTCAGGGGCCTATGGCTACACCTTC
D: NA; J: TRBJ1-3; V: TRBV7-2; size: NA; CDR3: CASSASYGNTIYF; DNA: TGTGCCAGCAGCGCGTCTTATGGAAACACCATATATTTT
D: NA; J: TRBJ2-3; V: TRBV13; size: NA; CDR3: CASSPKQADTQYF; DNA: TGTGCCAGCAGTCCAAAACAGGCAGATACGCAGTATTTT
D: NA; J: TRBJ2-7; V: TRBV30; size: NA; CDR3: CAWRMGVGTYEQYF; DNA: TGTGCCTGGAGGATGGGGGTAGGGACCTACGAGCAGTACTTC
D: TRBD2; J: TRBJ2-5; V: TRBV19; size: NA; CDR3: CASSTRGLGTQYF; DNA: TGTGCCAGTAGTACGCGGGGGTTGGGGACCCAGTACTTC
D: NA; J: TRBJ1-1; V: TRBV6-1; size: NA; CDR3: CASTPGVAGEAFF; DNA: TGTGCCAGCACCCCGGGGGTTGCGGGGGAAGCTTTCTTT
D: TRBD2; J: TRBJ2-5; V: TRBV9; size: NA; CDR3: CASSVSSGGAEETQYF; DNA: TGTGCCAGCAGCGTTTCTAGCGGGGGGGCCGAAGAGACCCAGTACTTC
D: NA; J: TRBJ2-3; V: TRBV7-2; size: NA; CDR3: CASSPGGDTQYF; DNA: TGTGCCAGCAGCCCCGGCGGAGATACGCAGTATTTT
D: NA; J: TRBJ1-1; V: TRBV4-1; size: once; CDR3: CASSQVMGLNTETFF; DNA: TGCGCCAGCAGCCAAGTAATGGGGCTGAACACTGAAACTTTCTTT
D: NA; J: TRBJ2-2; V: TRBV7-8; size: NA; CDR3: CASSLPSTGELFF; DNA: TGTGCCAGCAGCTTACCAAGTACCGGGGAGCTGTTTTTT
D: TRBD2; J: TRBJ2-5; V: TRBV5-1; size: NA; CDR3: CASSLGRGDQETQYF; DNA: TGCGCCAGCAGCCTCGGGAGGGGGGACCAAGAGACCCAGTACTTC
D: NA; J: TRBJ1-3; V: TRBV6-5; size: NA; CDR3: CASKPEGLRNTIYF; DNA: TGTGCCAGCAAACCTGAAGGGTTGAGAAACACCATATATTTT
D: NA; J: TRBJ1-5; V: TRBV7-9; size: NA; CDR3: CASSLALGTGGNQPQHF; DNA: TGTGCCAGCAGCTTAGCCCTCGGGACCGGAGGGAATCAGCCCCAGCATTTT
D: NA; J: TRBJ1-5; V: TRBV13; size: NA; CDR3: CASSSPDRPGRNQPQHF; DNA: TGTGCCAGCAGCTCCCCCGACCGTCCGGGGCGCAATCAGCCCCAGCATTTT
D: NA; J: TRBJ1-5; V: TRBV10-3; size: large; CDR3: CAIGTGDSNQPQHF; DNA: TGTGCCATTGGAACAGGCGATAGCAATCAGCCCCAGCATTTT
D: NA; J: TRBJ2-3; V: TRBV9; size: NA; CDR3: CASSVVEGADTQYF; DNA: TGTGCCAGCAGCGTAGTGGAGGGTGCAGATACGCAGTATTTT
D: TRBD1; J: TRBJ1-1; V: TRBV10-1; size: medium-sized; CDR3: CASRGTGRADSEAFF; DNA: TGCGCCAGCAGAGGGACAGGTCGGGCCGACTCTGAAGCTTTCTTT